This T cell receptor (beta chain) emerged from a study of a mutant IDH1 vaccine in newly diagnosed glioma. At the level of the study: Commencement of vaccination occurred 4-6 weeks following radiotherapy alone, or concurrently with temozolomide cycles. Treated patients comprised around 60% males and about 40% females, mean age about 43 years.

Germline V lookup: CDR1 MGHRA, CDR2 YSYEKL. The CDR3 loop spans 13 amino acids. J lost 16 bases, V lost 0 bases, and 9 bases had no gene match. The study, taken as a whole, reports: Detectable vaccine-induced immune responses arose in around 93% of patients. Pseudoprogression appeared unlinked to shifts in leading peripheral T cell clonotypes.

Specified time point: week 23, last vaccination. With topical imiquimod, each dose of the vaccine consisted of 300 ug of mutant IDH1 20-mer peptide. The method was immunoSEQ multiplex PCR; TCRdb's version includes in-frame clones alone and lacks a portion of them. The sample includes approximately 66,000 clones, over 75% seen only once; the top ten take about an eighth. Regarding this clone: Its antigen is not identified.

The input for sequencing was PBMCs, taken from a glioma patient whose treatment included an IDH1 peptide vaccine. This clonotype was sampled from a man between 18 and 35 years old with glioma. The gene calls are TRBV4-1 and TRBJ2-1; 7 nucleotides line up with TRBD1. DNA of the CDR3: TGCGCCAGCAGCCAAGATCAGGGGACAGATTCTTTCTTC. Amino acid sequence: CASSQDQGTDSFF.